This T cell receptor (beta chain) was sequenced during a study of cytomegalovirus exposure and HLA in healthy donors. Points from the study as a whole: When the data were analyzed later, several of the most significant clusters appeared to be linked to common viral pathogens. In a later analysis, across HLA loci, associated TCR counts were highest for DRB1, lowest for HLA-C. Later analysis demonstrated an association between a missense DCLRE1C variant and TCR beta V- and J-gene trimming.

The CDR3 runs 13 residues. V was shortened by 2 bases and J by 5 bases, with 11 bases between the two germline ends. Germline loops: CDR1 SGDLS, CDR2 YYNGEE. Comments on this clone: What it binds is not known.

The PCR was carried out with 60 Vbeta primers and 13 Jbeta primers. Clones were read by immunoSEQ multiplex PCR, and TCRdb kept only the in-frame ones, dropping some. The table shows over 85,000 clones, with 86% occurring only once. The specimen was PBMCs. This chain links TRBV9 with TRBJ2-7; D possibly corresponds to TRBD1 (5 bases). This clonotype was sampled from a man in his forties or fifties in good health and CMV-seronegative. CDR3 nucleotides: TGTGCCAGCAGCGTCGCAGCAGGGAACGAGCAGTACTTC. Translating it yields CASSVAAGNEQYF. The whole variable domain, filled in from reference TRBV9 and TRBJ2-7, reads DSGVTQTPKHLITATGQRVTLRCSPRSGDLSVYWYQQSLDQGLQFLIQYYNGEERAKGNILERFSAQQFPDLHSELNLSSLELGDSALYFCASSVAAGNEQYFGPGTRLTVT.